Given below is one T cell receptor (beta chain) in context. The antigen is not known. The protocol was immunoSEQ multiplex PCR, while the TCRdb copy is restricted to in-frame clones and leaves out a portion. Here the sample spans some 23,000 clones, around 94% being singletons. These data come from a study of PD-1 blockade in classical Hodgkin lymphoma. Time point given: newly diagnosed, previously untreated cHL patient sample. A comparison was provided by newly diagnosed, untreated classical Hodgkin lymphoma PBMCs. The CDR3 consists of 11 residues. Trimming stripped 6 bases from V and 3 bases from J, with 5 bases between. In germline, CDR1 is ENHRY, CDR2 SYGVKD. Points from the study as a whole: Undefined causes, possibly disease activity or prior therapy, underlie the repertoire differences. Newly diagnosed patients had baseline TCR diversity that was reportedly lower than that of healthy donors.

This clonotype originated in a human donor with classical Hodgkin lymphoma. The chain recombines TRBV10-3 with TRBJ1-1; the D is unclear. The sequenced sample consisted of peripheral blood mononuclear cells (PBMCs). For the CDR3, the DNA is TGTGCCATCAGCGGTGACACTGAAGCTTTCTTT. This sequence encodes CAISGDTEAFF.